The table lists the clone carrying this T cell receptor (beta chain) with a few counts. The antigen is not known. Germline V gene data show CDR1 as SGHTA and CDR2 as FQGNSA. J lost 5 bases, V lost 1 base, and 9 bases had no gene match. CDR3 length: 17 amino acids. In making TCR cDNA, 5'RACE template switching added a universal primer site and UMIs to it. TCRdb re-called the 5' RACE reads with MiXCR, one entry per CDR3 protein. Of around 610,000 distinct CDR3 sequences in the sample, roughly 13% were seen once. This record belongs to a study of T cells after yellow fever vaccination. General study results and limits: Peak timing came faster in the weaker secondary response, day 5 versus 15.

This specimen consisted of PBMCs, obtained on the day of the yellow fever booster vaccination. The rearrangement links TRBV7-2 to TRBJ2-5, with 11 bases that match TRBD1. This clonotype was sampled from a man aged 30 to 45 who received the YFV17D yellow fever vaccine. CDR3 nucleotides: TGTGCCAGCAGCTTAGGGCCGGGACAGGGGGTGATGGAGACCCAGTACTTC. Residues: CASSLGPGQGVMETQYF.